Listed here are 25 T cell receptor beta chains from one sample, sequenced in a study of blood T cell repertoires in COVID-19. The protocol was immunoSEQ multiplex PCR, while the TCRdb copy is restricted to in-frame clones and leaves out a portion. The sample lists around 75,000 clones, 85% to 90% occurring once. The sequencing sample was made of peripheral blood. These receptors came from a man over 45 with acute or convalescent COVID-19.

V and J are TRBV12-5 and TRBJ2-7; 7 bases line up with TRBD1. Germline V CDR1 and CDR2: LGHNT, FRNRAP. This CDR3 is built from 16 residues. V shed 2 bases, J shed 4 bases, and the junction held 11 bases outside the gene matches. The CDR3 DNA follows: TGTGCTAGTGGTTTGCCCCAGGGGGAGCTAGTATACGAGCAGTACTTC. Translation gives CASGLPQGELVYEQYF.

The chain couples TRBV7-9 to TRBJ1-5; 9 bases match TRBD1. CDR1 SEHNR and CDR2 FQNEAQ come from the germline V gene (reference sequence). CDR3 length equals 15 residues. V was clipped by 0 bases and J by 6 bases; unmatched bases: 3. In DNA form, the CDR3 reads TGTGCCAGCAGCTTAGCGGGGACAGGGACTCAGCCCCAGCATTTT. Protein: CASSLAGTGTQPQHF.

The rearrangement joins TRBV5-1 to TRBJ2-7; 9 bases are a match to TRBD1. This CDR3 contains 14 residues. V lost 3 bases, J lost 4 bases, and 5 bases stayed unmatched. Germline CDR1 is SGHRS and CDR2 is YFSETQ. CDR3 amino acids: CASSSGTGRYEQYF. The CDR3 DNA is TGCGCCAGCAGCTCCGGGACAGGGAGGTACGAGCAGTACTTC.

The chain joins TRBV3-1 (or the pseudogene TRBV3-2) to TRBJ2-3, with D possibly being TRBD2 (6 bases). The germline gives CDR1 LGHDT, CDR2 YNNKEL (reference sequence). The CDR3 spans 16 residues. V lost 3 bases to trimming and J lost 6 bases, with 19 bases between them. The CDR3 DNA reads TGTGCCAGCAGCCATTCAGCGGGCGGTAGGGTTGATACGCAGTATTTT. Translated: CASSHSAGGRVDTQYF.

The V gene is TRBV7-2, the J gene TRBJ2-3, with TRBD1 matching over 8 bases. CDR1 SGHTA and CDR2 FQGNSA come from the germline V gene. After removal of 1 base from V and 2 bases from J, the junction contained 2 bases not matched to a gene. The CDR3 covers 15 residues. CDR3 amino acids: CASSLGTGTTDTQYF. The CDR3, as DNA: TGTGCCAGCAGCTTAGGGACAGGGACCACAGATACGCAGTATTTT.

The chain links TRBV12-3 or TRBV12-4 to TRBJ1-2; D call uncertain. CDR3 length: 13 residues. V lost 2 bases, J lost 2 bases, and 6 bases lay in between. The CDR3 DNA reads TGTGCCAGCAGTTTATCCCAGAACTATGGCTACACCTTC. Translation gives CASSLSQNYGYTF.

This clone was seen a single time. The genes are TRBV9 and TRBJ1-2; possible D gene TRBD1, 5 bases. The CDR3 has 16 residues. Trimming pared 6 bases from V and 8 bases from J, leaving 26 bases between. Germline V gene lookup returns CDR1 SGDLS and CDR2 YYNGEE. The CDR3 here is CASTRRSEAGLEGYTF. CDR3 bases: TGTGCCAGCACCCGGCGATCGGAGGCGGGGCTGGAGGGCTACACCTTC.

This chain connects TRBV30 to TRBJ1-6; TRBD1 might be the D (5 bases). Germline CDR1 reads GTSNPN; CDR2 reads SVGIG (reference sequence). The CDR3 has 15 residues. Between the trimmed V and J ends, which lost 2 bases and 8 bases, there was a span of 16 bases. CDR3 protein: CAWSPGSRIDSPLHF. The CDR3 coding sequence is TGTGCCTGGAGTCCAGGGTCCCGAATCGATTCACCCCTCCACTTT.

The chain joins TRBV19 to TRBJ1-5, with D possibly TRBD1 on 6 matching bases. The CDR3 contains 15 residues. Germline-derived CDR1 and CDR2 are LNHDA and SQIVND (reference sequence). V lost 6 bases, J lost 2 bases, and 14 bases lay in between. Written as DNA, the CDR3 is TGTGCCAGTAGGGCTGGACAGTTTCGCAATCAGCCCCAGCATTTT. Residues: CASRAGQFRNQPQHF.

In nucleotides, the CDR3 is TGCAGCGTTCTGGCTAGCGGGAAGGATGAGCAGTTCTTC. Protein: CSVLASGKDEQFF. This chain uses TRBV29-1 with TRBJ2-1; TRBD2 matches 9 bases. The CDR3 contains 13 residues. Germline V gene sequence: CDR1 SQVTM, CDR2 ANQGSEA. The J segment lost 8 bases and the V segment lost 5 bases, leaving 7 bases of the junction unmatched.

The chain links TRBV2 to TRBJ2-3, with 8 bases that match TRBD2. The V gene end was trimmed by 5 bases and the J gene end by 4 bases; junction bases not matched to a gene: 8. The germline V gene has CDR1 SNHLY and CDR2 FYNNEI. CDR3 size: 15 residues. The CDR3 is CASSLGLVRADTQYF. Here the CDR3 DNA reads TGTGCCAGCAGTCTGGGACTAGTGAGGGCAGATACGCAGTATTTT.

The chain recombines TRBV12-3 or TRBV12-4 with TRBJ1-5; D is undetermined. This CDR3 spans 12 amino acids. V was trimmed by 8 bases and J by 4 bases, leaving 9 bases between them. The CDR3 DNA follows: TGTGCCAGCTTTACGGGGAATCAGCCCCAGCATTTT. It is translated as CASFTGNQPQHF.

The chain combines TRBV9 with TRBJ1-1, with D unclear. V was pared by 4 bases and J by 1 base, with 8 bases between. This CDR3 comprises 13 residues. Germline V gene data show CDR1 as SGDLS and CDR2 as YYNGEE. The DNA for the CDR3 is TGTGCCAGCAGCCCTCGTCCGAACACTGAAGCTTTCTTT. Its translation is CASSPRPNTEAFF. The variable domain in full, with the rest retrieved from reference TRBV9 and TRBJ1-1, is DSGVTQTPKHLITATGQRVTLRCSPRSGDLSVYWYQQSLDQGLQFLIQYYNGEERAKGNILERFSAQQFPDLHSELNLSSLELGDSALYFCASSPRPNTEAFFGQGTRLTVV.

The chain recombines TRBV19 with TRBJ2-7; 7 nucleotides match TRBD2. V shed 5 bases and J 2 bases; nucleotides not matched to a gene: 3. CDR3 length: 13 amino acids. Looked up from germline, CDR1 is LNHDA and CDR2 is SQIVND (reference sequence). CDR3 region: CASSPGGTYEQYF. The CDR3 bases are TGTGCCAGTAGTCCCGGGGGGACCTACGAGCAGTACTTC.

The rearrangement uses TRBV30 and TRBJ1-1; 7 bases are shared with TRBD1. V shed 4 bases and J 5 bases; nucleotides not matched to a gene: 10. The CDR3 loop spans 14 amino acids. Germline V CDR1 and CDR2: GTSNPN, SVGIG (reference sequence). The CDR3 coding sequence is TGTGCCTGGAACACCGACAGGGTTAGGACTGAAGCTTTCTTT. This gives the protein CAWNTDRVRTEAFF.

The chain uses TRBV27 and TRBJ2-5; 7 bases are a match to TRBD2. Germline loops: CDR1 MNHEY, CDR2 SMNVEV (reference sequence). CDR3 size: 17 residues. Trimming took 2 bases from V and 2 from J; bases not matched to a gene: 11. The CDR3 region is CASSLAPLGGSQETQYF. In DNA form, the CDR3 reads TGTGCCAGCAGTTTAGCCCCCTTGGGAGGGTCTCAAGAGACCCAGTACTTC.

The rearrangement links TRBV18 to TRBJ2-5; D not certain. Trimming shortened V by 3 bases and J by 3 bases, and 8 bases separated the two germline ends. From germline, CDR1 is KGHSH and CDR2 LQKENI. The CDR3 is 13 residues long. The CDR3 DNA reads as TGTGCCAGCTCACCCTACCCTGAAGAGACCCAGTACTTC. Residues: CASSPYPEETQYF.

The gene calls are TRBV7-2 and TRBJ2-7; 8 bases agree with TRBD2. This CDR3 spans 15 amino acids. Trimming at V came to 2 bases and at J to 5 bases, leaving 8 bases not matched to a gene. Germline-derived CDR1 and CDR2 are SGHTA and FQGNSA. The CDR3 loop is CASSLIPGGPHEQYF. The CDR3 DNA reads TGTGCCAGCAGCTTAATTCCGGGAGGGCCCCACGAGCAGTACTTC.

The chain combines TRBV21-1 with TRBJ1-1; the table calls TRBD1, which could not be checked here. TRBV21-1 is given as a pseudogene. This CDR3 is built from 11 residues. CDR3 loop: CARDSTSPAFF. The CDR3 DNA is TGTGCCAGAGACAGTACGTCGCCAGCTTTCTTT.

This clone appeared once. The chain has TRBV2 and TRBJ1-4; the match to TRBD1 covers 9 bases. J was trimmed by 8 bases and V by 10 bases; bases with no gene match: 11. Germline CDR1 is SNHLY and CDR2 is FYNNEI. This CDR3 is built from 14 residues. The DNA for the CDR3 is TGTGCCACTAAAGGACAGGGGATACACGAAAAACTGTTTTTT. Its protein is CATKGQGIHEKLFF.

This clone has just one count. This chain uses TRBV10-3 with TRBJ2-7; tentative D call: TRBD1 (6 bases). Germline V gene lookup returns CDR1 ENHRY and CDR2 SYGVKD. Trimming pared 4 bases from V and 3 bases from J, leaving 10 bases between. This CDR3 is 13 amino acids long. CDR3 DNA sequence: TGTGCCATCAGTGGATGGACAGTCTACGAGCAGTACTTC. Translated, it gives CAISGWTVYEQYF.

The chain carries TRBV6-5 and TRBJ2-1, with 7 bases matching TRBD2. V lost 6 bases and J lost 7; bases outside the gene matches: 6. CDR3 length: 13 residues. Germline CDR1 and CDR2: MNHEY and SVGAGI. DNA for the CDR3: TGTGCCAGCAGACTACTAGCGACGAATGAGCAGTTCTTC. Protein product: CASRLLATNEQFF.

This rearrangement joins TRBV5-1 to TRBJ2-7; D gene unclear. The germline V gene has CDR1 SGHRS and CDR2 YFSETQ. The germline V and J ends were trimmed by 3 bases and 7 bases, with 14 bases remaining between them. The CDR3 spans 13 residues. Here the CDR3 DNA reads TGCGCCAGCAGCTCCGAGACGGCTAGAGAGCAGTACTTC. Translation gives CASSSETAREQYF.

V usage is TRBV18 and J usage is TRBJ2-2; tentative D call: TRBD1 (5 bases). This CDR3 contains 16 residues. Germline V gene lookup returns CDR1 KGHSH and CDR2 LQKENI. V lost 3 bases to trimming and J lost 2 bases, with 13 bases between them. The CDR3 DNA reads as TGTGCCAGCTCACCGACGGGCGGACACAACACCGGGGAGCTGTTTTTT. As protein: CASSPTGGHNTGELFF.

As regards this clone: The identical CDR3 is also encoded by other nucleotide sequences in the sample. The chain recombines TRBV2 with TRBJ2-7, with D possibly being TRBD2 (7 bases). Germline assignment: CDR1 SNHLY and CDR2 FYNNEI. The V and J ends lost 4 bases and 2 bases respectively, with 9 bases between them. The CDR3 is 13 residues long. CDR3 sequence: CASSVGGPYEQYF. In DNA form, the CDR3 reads TGTGCCAGCAGTGTGGGGGGGCCCTACGAGCAGTACTTC. Together with reference TRBV2 and TRBJ2-7, the CDR3 gives the full variable domain: EPEVTQTPSHQVTQMGQEVILRCVPISNHLYFYWYRQILGQKVEFLVSFYNNEISEKSEIFDDQFSVERPDGSNFTLKIRSTKLEDSAMYFCASSVGGPYEQYFGPGTRLTVT.